A selection of T cell receptor beta chains follows, all from one sample in a study of T cell responses to AZD1222 COVID-19 vaccine. Clones were read by immunoSEQ multiplex PCR, and TCRdb kept only the in-frame ones, dropping some. The sample lists roughly 80,000 clones, 90% occurring once. The sample in question was peripheral blood, obtained 28 days after the second AZD1222 dose. The receptors stem from an adult who received the AZD1222 COVID-19 vaccine. Each CDR3 is given with its conserved first and last residue. A D gene is named only where the DNA matches it firmly. Clone size is shown for a subset of rows, as once, few, many or a class of expanded clone.

V	D	length	J	size	CDR3	DNA
TRBV5-6	TRBD1	14	TRBJ1-1	.	CASSWDRLNTEAFF	TGTGCCAGCAGCTGGGACAGACTGAACACTGAAGCTTTCTTT
TRBV30	.	12	TRBJ2-7	once	CAWSADRTEQYF	TGTGCCTGGAGTGCTGACAGGACCGAGCAGTACTTC
TRBV24-1	.	13	TRBJ1-2	.	CATSEREEDGYTF	TGTGCCACCAGTGAAAGAGAGGAGGATGGCTACACCTTC
TRBV19	.	15	TRBJ1-2	.	CASSTPNRAGYGYTF	TGTGCCAGTAGTACGCCTAACAGGGCGGGCTATGGCTACACCTTC
TRBV11-3	.	16	TRBJ2-2	.	CASSLKGWLDTGELFF	TGTGCCAGCAGCTTAAAGGGGTGGCTGGACACCGGGGAGCTGTTTTTT
TRBV27	TRBD1	15	TRBJ1-3	.	CASSPTGGPGNTIYF	TGTGCCAGCAGCCCAACAGGGGGCCCTGGAAACACCATATATTTT
TRBV5-1	.	12	TRBJ2-2	.	CASSLNTGELFF	TGCGCCAGCAGCCTTAACACCGGGGAGCTGTTTTTT
TRBV30	.	11	TRBJ1-2	.	CAWTRADGYTF	TGTGCCTGGACCAGGGCGGATGGCTACACCTTC
TRBV10-3	TRBD1	15	TRBJ1-5	.	CAISERTGRSQPQHF	TGTGCCATCAGCGAGAGGACAGGGAGGTCTCAGCCCCAGCATTTT
TRBV2	TRBD1	14	TRBJ2-2	once	CASIQGANTGELFF	TGTGCCAGCATTCAGGGGGCGAACACCGGGGAGCTGTTTTTT
TRBV2	TRBD1	15	TRBJ1-6	.	CASSALGQGISPLHF	TGTGCCAGCAGTGCCCTGGGACAGGGGATTTCACCCCTCCACTTT